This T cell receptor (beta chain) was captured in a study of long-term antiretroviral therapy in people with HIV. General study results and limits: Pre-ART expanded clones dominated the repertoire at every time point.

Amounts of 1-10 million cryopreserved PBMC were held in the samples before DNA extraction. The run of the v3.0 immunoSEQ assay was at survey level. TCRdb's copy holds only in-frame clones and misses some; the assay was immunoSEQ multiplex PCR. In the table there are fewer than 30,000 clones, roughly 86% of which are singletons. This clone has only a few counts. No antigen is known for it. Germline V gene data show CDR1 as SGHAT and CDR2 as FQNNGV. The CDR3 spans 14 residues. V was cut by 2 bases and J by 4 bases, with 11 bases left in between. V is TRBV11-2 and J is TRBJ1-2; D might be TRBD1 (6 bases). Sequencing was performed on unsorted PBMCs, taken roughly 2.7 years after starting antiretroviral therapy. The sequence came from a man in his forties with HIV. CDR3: CASSLPGESYGYTF. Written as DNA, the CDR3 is TGTGCCAGCAGCTTACCAGGGGAAAGCTATGGCTACACCTTC.